This is a list of T cell receptor beta chains from one sample in a study of blood T cell repertoires in COVID-19. The assay was immunoSEQ multiplex PCR, and TCRdb's table has in-frame clones only and misses some. The data contain 200,000 to 300,000 clones, about 91% of them singletons. Specimen: peripheral blood. These receptors were obtained from a woman aged 25 to 39 with COVID-19, enrolled during active disease. Each CDR3 is given with its conserved first and last residue. D genes are given only for firm matches. Expanded clones get a size class; other rows say once, few or many, or leave the size out.

D gene: -
J gene: TRBJ2-1
clone size: -
V gene: TRBV29-1
CDR3 protein: CSVGLSLYNEQFF
CDR3 DNA: TGCAGCGTGGGACTTTCCTTGTACAATGAGCAGTTCTTC

D gene: TRBD2
J gene: TRBJ2-2
clone size: -
V gene: TRBV6-5
CDR3 protein: CASSSHGEGTGELFF
CDR3 DNA: TGTGCCAGCAGTTCACACGGGGAGGGCACCGGGGAGCTGTTTTTT

D gene: -
J gene: TRBJ1-2
clone size: few
V gene: TRBV29-1
CDR3 protein: CSVDRTDYGYTF
CDR3 DNA: TGCAGCGTTGATCGGACAGACTATGGCTACACCTTC

D gene: TRBD2
J gene: TRBJ2-5
clone size: -
V gene: TRBV19
CDR3 protein: CASNPSGGHQETQYF
CDR3 DNA: TGTGCCAGTAACCCTAGCGGGGGGCACCAAGAGACCCAGTACTTC

D gene: -
J gene: TRBJ1-3
clone size: -
V gene: TRBV19
CDR3 protein: CASSILEGPGNTIYF
CDR3 DNA: TGTGCCAGTAGTATCCTTGAGGGCCCTGGAAACACCATATATTTT

D gene: -
J gene: TRBJ1-1
clone size: once
V gene: TRBV9
CDR3 protein: CASSVEQGSEAFF
CDR3 DNA: TGTGCCAGCAGCGTAGAGCAGGGGTCAGAAGCTTTCTTT

D gene: -
J gene: TRBJ1-2
clone size: -
V gene: TRBV6-2/TRBV6-3
CDR3 protein: CASSPSRTEGYTF
CDR3 DNA: TGTGCCAGCAGTCCGTCACGGACAGAAGGCTACACCTTC

D gene: TRBD2
J gene: TRBJ2-1
clone size: -
V gene: TRBV7-2
CDR3 protein: CASSLDLAGGREFF
CDR3 DNA: TGTGCCAGCAGCTTAGATTTAGCGGGGGGCCGAGAGTTCTTC

D gene: -
J gene: TRBJ2-2
clone size: few
V gene: TRBV11-2
CDR3 protein: CASSLVSSSNTGELFF
CDR3 DNA: TGTGCCAGCAGCTTAGTCTCGTCCTCGAACACCGGGGAGCTGTTTTTT

D gene: -
J gene: TRBJ2-7
clone size: -
V gene: TRBV5-7
CDR3 protein: CASSLWHSPGRFYEQYF
CDR3 DNA: TGTGCCAGCAGCTTGTGGCACTCCCCAGGGAGGTTCTACGAGCAGTACTTC

D gene: TRBD2
J gene: TRBJ2-1
clone size: few
V gene: TRBV10-1
CDR3 protein: CASSESGGGPNEQFF
CDR3 DNA: TGCGCCAGCAGTGAGTCTGGCGGGGGACCCAATGAGCAGTTCTTC

D gene: TRBD2
J gene: TRBJ2-3
clone size: -
V gene: TRBV3-1/TRBV3-2
CDR3 protein: CASSTRTAGGQTDTQYF
CDR3 DNA: TGTGCCAGCAGCACAAGAACAGCGGGGGGGCAGACAGATACGCAGTATTTT

D gene: -
J gene: TRBJ2-3
clone size: few
V gene: TRBV6-6
CDR3 protein: CASRGASRTDTQYF
CDR3 DNA: TGTGCCAGCAGGGGGGCTAGCCGCACAGATACGCAGTATTTT

D gene: -
J gene: TRBJ1-2
clone size: -
V gene: TRBV21-1
CDR3 protein: CASSFGPGHDYGYTF
CDR3 DNA: TGTGCCAGCAGCTTCGGACCGGGACATGACTATGGCTACACCTTC

D gene: -
J gene: TRBJ1-2
clone size: -
V gene: TRBV11-2
CDR3 protein: CASSFSGGWSGYTF
CDR3 DNA: TGTGCCAGCAGCTTTTCTGGGGGGTGGAGTGGCTACACCTTC

D gene: TRBD2
J gene: TRBJ2-5
clone size: -
V gene: TRBV4-1
CDR3 protein: CASSQDLNSGQETQYF
CDR3 DNA: TGCGCCAGCAGCCAAGATCTGAATAGCGGGCAAGAGACCCAGTACTTC

D gene: -
J gene: TRBJ2-5
clone size: -
V gene: TRBV30
CDR3 protein: CAWSTQETQYF
CDR3 DNA: TGTGCCTGGAGTACACAAGAGACCCAGTACTTC

D gene: -
J gene: TRBJ2-4
clone size: -
V gene: TRBV12-3/TRBV12-4
CDR3 protein: CASRGAPGHIQYF
CDR3 DNA: TGTGCCAGCAGAGGGGCGCCAGGGCACATTCAGTACTTC

D gene: -
J gene: TRBJ2-4
clone size: -
V gene: TRBV4-3
CDR3 protein: CASSQELGQKNIQYF
CDR3 DNA: TGCGCCAGCAGCCAAGAATTAGGACAGAAAAACATTCAGTACTTC

D gene: TRBD1
J gene: TRBJ1-1
clone size: -
V gene: TRBV28
CDR3 protein: CASGTGGRTEAFF
CDR3 DNA: TGTGCCAGCGGGACAGGGGGCCGCACTGAAGCTTTCTTT

D gene: TRBD1
J gene: TRBJ1-1
clone size: -
V gene: TRBV6-5
CDR3 protein: CASSYVTGGTEAFF
CDR3 DNA: TGTGCCAGCAGTTACGTCACAGGGGGCACTGAAGCTTTCTTT

D gene: TRBD1
J gene: TRBJ2-2
clone size: -
V gene: TRBV9
CDR3 protein: CASSSLRDRGDTGELFF
CDR3 DNA: TGTGCCAGCAGCTCCCTCCGGGACAGGGGAGACACCGGGGAGCTGTTTTTT

D gene: -
J gene: TRBJ2-1
clone size: -
V gene: TRBV7-9
CDR3 protein: CASSPRVNEQFF
CDR3 DNA: TGTGCCAGCAGCCCTCGGGTTAATGAGCAGTTCTTC

D gene: TRBD2
J gene: TRBJ2-1
clone size: -
V gene: TRBV2
CDR3 protein: CASSLSGGAGEQFF
CDR3 DNA: TGTGCCAGCAGTCTCAGCGGGGGGGCCGGTGAGCAGTTCTTC

D gene: TRBD2
J gene: TRBJ2-1
clone size: many
V gene: TRBV14
CDR3 protein: CASSGGTSGTNEQFF
CDR3 DNA: TGTGCCAGCAGCGGCGGGACTAGCGGAACCAATGAGCAGTTCTTC

D gene: TRBD1
J gene: TRBJ2-1
clone size: -
V gene: TRBV19
CDR3 protein: CASSRRDRYNEQFF
CDR3 DNA: TGTGCCAGTAGTCGCCGGGACAGGTACAATGAGCAGTTCTTC

D gene: -
J gene: TRBJ2-3
clone size: -
V gene: TRBV27
CDR3 protein: CASSPRETSADTQYF
CDR3 DNA: TGTGCCAGCAGTCCCCGAGAAACTAGTGCCGATACGCAGTATTTT

D gene: -
J gene: TRBJ1-2
clone size: -
V gene: TRBV4-3
CDR3 protein: CASSQDKGGYGYTF
CDR3 DNA: TGCGCCAGCAGCCAAGATAAAGGGGGCTATGGCTACACCTTC

D gene: TRBD2
J gene: TRBJ2-1
clone size: -
V gene: TRBV5-1
CDR3 protein: CASSIMPPAGGSNEQFF
CDR3 DNA: TGCGCCAGCAGCATTATGCCCCCCGCGGGGGGGTCGAATGAGCAGTTCTTC

D gene: -
J gene: TRBJ1-2
clone size: once
V gene: TRBV5-4
CDR3 protein: CASSLSQAAGYTF
CDR3 DNA: TGTGCCAGCAGCTTGTCCCAGGCAGCCGGCTACACCTTC

D gene: -
J gene: TRBJ2-7
clone size: -
V gene: TRBV15
CDR3 protein: CATSRVQGSYEQYF
CDR3 DNA: TGTGCCACCAGCAGAGTGCAGGGGTCATACGAGCAGTACTTC

D gene: TRBD1
J gene: TRBJ2-1
clone size: -
V gene: TRBV29-1
CDR3 protein: CSAHGTAKNEQFF
CDR3 DNA: TGCAGCGCCCACGGGACAGCTAAAAATGAGCAGTTCTTC

D gene: -
J gene: TRBJ2-6
clone size: -
V gene: TRBV11-2
CDR3 protein: CASSPFAGANVLTF
CDR3 DNA: TGTGCCAGCAGCCCGTTTGCTGGGGCCAACGTCCTGACTTTC

D gene: -
J gene: TRBJ1-2
clone size: -
V gene: TRBV5-5
CDR3 protein: CASSLGDRSSPNYGYTF
CDR3 DNA: TGTGCCAGCAGCTTAGGAGACAGGTCTTCCCCTAACTATGGCTACACCTTC

D gene: -
J gene: TRBJ1-5
clone size: -
V gene: TRBV27
CDR3 protein: CAIPKGRGNQPQHF
CDR3 DNA: TGTGCCATCCCGAAGGGGAGGGGAAATCAGCCCCAGCATTTT

D gene: TRBD2
J gene: TRBJ2-1
clone size: -
V gene: TRBV7-2
CDR3 protein: CASSLATSGYNEQFF
CDR3 DNA: TGTGCCAGCAGCTTAGCGACTAGCGGGTACAATGAGCAGTTCTTC

D gene: TRBD1
J gene: TRBJ1-1
clone size: once
V gene: TRBV10-3
CDR3 protein: CASRQGVETEAFF
CDR3 DNA: TGTGCCTCAAGACAGGGCGTAGAGACTGAAGCTTTCTTT

D gene: TRBD1
J gene: TRBJ1-2
clone size: -
V gene: TRBV18
CDR3 protein: CASSPPQSTGTGRMHYGYTF
CDR3 DNA: TGTGCCAGCTCACCACCACAATCTACCGGGACAGGGAGGATGCACTATGGCTACACCTTC

D gene: -
J gene: TRBJ2-1
clone size: few
V gene: TRBV7-2
CDR3 protein: CASSPLGEQFF
CDR3 DNA: TGTGCCAGCAGCCCGCTCGGTGAGCAGTTCTTC

D gene: -
J gene: TRBJ1-3
clone size: -
V gene: TRBV4-2
CDR3 protein: CASSQQGFENTIYF
CDR3 DNA: TGTGCCAGCAGCCAACAGGGATTCGAAAACACCATATATTTT

D gene: -
J gene: TRBJ1-1
clone size: -
V gene: TRBV3-1/TRBV3-2
CDR3 protein: CASSRGEAGTEAFF
CDR3 DNA: TGTGCCAGCAGCCGCGGTGAGGCGGGCACTGAAGCTTTCTTT

D gene: TRBD1
J gene: TRBJ1-2
clone size: -
V gene: TRBV7-9
CDR3 protein: CASSRDSHSGTF
CDR3 DNA: TGTGCCAGCAGTCGGGACAGCCATAGCGGCACCTTC

D gene: TRBD1
J gene: TRBJ2-1
clone size: -
V gene: TRBV7-9
CDR3 protein: CASSCPWDRGLCSEQFF
CDR3 DNA: TGTGCCAGCAGCTGTCCCTGGGACAGGGGGCTTTGTTCAGAGCAGTTCTTC

D gene: -
J gene: TRBJ1-6
clone size: -
V gene: TRBV28
CDR3 protein: CASSGRGQNNSPLHF
CDR3 DNA: TGTGCCAGCAGCGGACGCGGACAGAACAATTCACCCCTCCACTTT

D gene: -
J gene: TRBJ2-3
clone size: -
V gene: TRBV6-6
CDR3 protein: CASSYGAGPADTQYF
CDR3 DNA: TGTGCCAGCAGTTATGGGGCGGGACCGGCAGATACGCAGTATTTT